The present entry profiles one T cell receptor (beta chain) with its context. This sample was taken from a study of blood T cell repertoires in COVID-19. Under the authors' procedure: Nucleated cell counts were estimated from reference gene primer amplification. TCRdb keeps only in-frame clones here, not all; method: immunoSEQ multiplex PCR. That table furnishes V, J and clone size, whereas the DNA furnished D and trimming. Here the sample spans nearly 400,000 clones, about 90% being singletons. Germline CDR1 reads SNHLY; CDR2 reads FYNNEI. V lost 6 bases and J lost 7, with 17 bases in between. The CDR3 loop spans 14 amino acids.

The sequence was collected from a woman in her 30s who had recovered from COVID-19. The chain uses TRBV2 and TRBJ2-3; the D gene is possibly TRBD1 (6 bases). Material for sequencing was PBMCs or T cells enriched from blood (not recorded which). The CDR3 DNA is TGTGCCAGCAGGGGGGCCGAGGTGGTGAATACGCAGTATTTT. It codes for CASRGAEVVNTQYF.